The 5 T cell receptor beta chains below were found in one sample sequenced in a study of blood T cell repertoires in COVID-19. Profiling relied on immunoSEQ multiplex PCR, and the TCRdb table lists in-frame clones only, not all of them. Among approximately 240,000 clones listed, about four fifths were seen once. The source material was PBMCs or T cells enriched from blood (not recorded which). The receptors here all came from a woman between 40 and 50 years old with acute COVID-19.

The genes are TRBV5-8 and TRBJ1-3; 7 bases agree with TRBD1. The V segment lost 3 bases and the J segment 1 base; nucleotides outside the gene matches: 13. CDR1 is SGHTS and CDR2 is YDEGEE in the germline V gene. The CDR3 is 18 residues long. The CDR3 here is CASSSGTVDRISGNTIYF. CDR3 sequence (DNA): TGTGCCAGCAGCTCAGGGACAGTGGATAGAATTTCTGGAAACACCATATATTTT.

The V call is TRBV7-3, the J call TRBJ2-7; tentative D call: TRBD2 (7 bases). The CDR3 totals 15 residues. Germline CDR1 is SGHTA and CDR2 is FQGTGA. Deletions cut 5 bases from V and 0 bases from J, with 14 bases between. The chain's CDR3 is CASSPSGGGSYEQYF. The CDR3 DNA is TGTGCCAGCAGCCCTAGCGGAGGGGGCTCCTACGAGCAGTACTTC.

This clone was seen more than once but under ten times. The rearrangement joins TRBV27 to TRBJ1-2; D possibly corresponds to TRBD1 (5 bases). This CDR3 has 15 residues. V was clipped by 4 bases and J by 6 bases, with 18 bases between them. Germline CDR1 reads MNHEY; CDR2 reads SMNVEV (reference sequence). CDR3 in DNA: TGTGCCAGCAGTTGGGGGGTGAAGGGGACGGATGGCTACACCTTC. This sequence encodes CASSWGVKGTDGYTF.

CDR3 bases: TGCGCCAGCAGCCCCCATAGAGGTAGCTCCTACAATGAGCAGTTCTTC. It translates to CASSPHRGSSYNEQFF. This rearrangement joins TRBV4-1 to TRBJ2-1; D ambiguous. CDR1 and CDR2 from the germline V gene are MGHRA and YSYEKL. Between the trimmed V and J ends, which lost 4 bases and 0 bases, there was a span of 13 bases. The CDR3 runs 16 residues.

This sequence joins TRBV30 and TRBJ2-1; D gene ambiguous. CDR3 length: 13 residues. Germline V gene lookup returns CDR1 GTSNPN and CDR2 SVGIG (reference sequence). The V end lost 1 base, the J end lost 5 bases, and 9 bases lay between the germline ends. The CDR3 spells CAWSENADNEQFF. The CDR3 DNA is TGTGCCTGGAGTGAAAACGCGGACAATGAGCAGTTCTTC.